The T cell receptor (beta chain) under discussion was sequenced for a study of T cells in Graves' hyperthyroidism and ophthalmopathy. Findings and limits, study-wide: Blood also held most thyroid clonotypes expanded beyond 0.001.

The investigators amplified TCR beta CDR3 regions from RNA transcripts. The HTBI set primed first-round TCR CDR3 RT-PCR. MiXCR was run by TCRdb on the multiplex PCR reads, yielding one entry per CDR3 protein. The data contain approximately 380,000 distinct CDR3 sequences, about 14% of them singletons. Patients affected by ophthalmopathy presented a Clinical Activity Score of at least 3, a NOSPECS grade of at least 4, and disease duration below 3 months. Used for diagnoses were clinical symptoms, serum thyroxine and TRAb, thyroid ultrasound and orbital computed tomography. Fresh peripheral blood, around 10 ml, yielded the PBMCs. The germline CDR1 and CDR2 sequences are LNHDA and SQIVND (reference sequence). Between the trimmed V and J ends, which lost 9 bases and 2 bases, there was a span of 13 bases. The CDR3 spans 13 residues. With regard to this clonotype: No antigen is known for it.

The chain uses TRBV19 and TRBJ2-5; the D gene is possibly TRBD1 (5 bases). Sequences were obtained from blood. This clonotype originated in a man between 50 and 59 years old with Graves' ophthalmopathy. The CDR3, as DNA: TGTGCCAGCCGGAAGACAGAGCAAGAGACCCAGTACTTC. Residues: CASRKTEQETQYF.